Listed here is a single T cell receptor beta chain. MiXCR, applied by TCRdb to the 5' RACE reads, yields one record per CDR3 protein. The sample holds 1.5 million to 2 million distinct CDR3 sequences, under 35% seen once. Trimming removed 0 bases at V and 5 bases at J, with 11 bases between. The germline V gene encodes CDR1 DFQATT and CDR2 SNEGSKA (reference sequence). The CDR3 is 14 residues long. The data are from a study of identical twins. The source material was cord blood. V usage is TRBV20-1 and J usage is TRBJ2-1; D might be TRBD1 (5 bases). The TCR sequence derives from a newborn girl in good health. This CDR3 is CSAREGPPDNEQFF. CDR3 bases: TGCAGTGCTAGAGAGGGGCCCCCTGACAATGAGCAGTTCTTC.